The 25 T cell receptor beta chains below all came from one sample that was sequenced in a study of T cell responses to AZD1222 COVID-19 vaccine. Method: immunoSEQ multiplex PCR; TCRdb's copy keeps in-frame clones and lacks some. In the table there are some 100,000 clones, 86% of which are singletons. Sample: peripheral blood, taken 28 days after the second AZD1222 dose. All receptors derive from an adult who received the AZD1222 COVID-19 vaccine.

The chain links TRBV3-1 (or the pseudogene TRBV3-2) to TRBJ1-5; the D gene is possibly TRBD1 (6 bases). The V end lost 2 bases, the J end lost 3 bases, and 20 bases lay between the germline ends. Per germline, CDR1 LGHDT and CDR2 YNNKEL (reference sequence). CDR3 length: 18 amino acids. The CDR3 is CASSQSRGGRGDNQPQHF. In nucleotides, the CDR3 is TGTGCCAGCAGCCAATCCCGAGGGGGGCGCGGGGACAATCAGCCCCAGCATTTT.

The gene calls are TRBV24-1 and TRBJ2-5; no clear D gene. This CDR3 comprises 12 residues. V was trimmed by 4 bases and J by 6 bases, leaving 8 bases between them. Germline V gives CDR1 KGHDR, CDR2 SFDVKD. The CDR3 DNA is TGTGCCACCAGTGAGAACAGCAAGACCCAGTACTTC. This encodes CATSENSKTQYF.

The rearrangement uses TRBV7-8 and TRBJ2-7, with unresolved D. CDR3 size: 14 residues. Germline CDR1 SGHVS, CDR2 FQNEAQ. Trimming removed 2 bases from V and 2 bases from J, with 10 bases in between. CDR3: CASSLHGNPYEQYF. Here the CDR3 DNA reads TGTGCCAGCAGCTTACACGGAAACCCCTACGAGCAGTACTTC.

The rearrangement uses TRBV28 and TRBJ2-7; D is uncertain. The CDR3 has 13 residues. Germline CDR1 reads MDHEN; CDR2 reads SYDVKM. Trimming shortened V by 3 bases and J by 3 bases, and 9 bases separated the two germline ends. Here the CDR3 DNA reads TGTGCCAGCAGTTTTGATTATAACTACGAGCAGTACTTC. Protein product: CASSFDYNYEQYF.

The J gene is TRBJ2-1, the V gene TRBV12-3 or TRBV12-4; D possibly corresponds to TRBD2 (5 bases). Trimming removed 5 bases at V and 9 bases at J, with 14 bases between. This CDR3 contains 13 residues. The CDR3 reads CASSQQVEGEQFF. For the CDR3, the DNA is TGTGCCAGCAGTCAGCAGGTAGAGGGTGAGCAGTTCTTC.

This clone was observed at least ten times. The genes are TRBV6-2 or TRBV6-3 and TRBJ2-7; D uncertain. The CDR3 runs 14 residues. CDR1 and CDR2 (germline): MNHEY, SVGEGT. Trimming removed 6 bases at V and 2 bases at J, with 14 bases between. The CDR3 loop is CASSFREAAYEQYF. The CDR3 DNA is TGTGCCAGCAGCTTCCGTGAGGCCGCCTACGAGCAGTACTTC.

The V gene is TRBV25-1, the J gene TRBJ2-7; TRBD2 aligns across 10 bases. CDR1 is MGHDK and CDR2 is SYGVNS in the germline V gene. Trimming removed 5 bases from V and 5 bases from J; junction bases left unmatched: 9. The CDR3 consists of 15 residues. CDR3 amino acids: CASSPLAGVVDEQYF. The CDR3, as DNA: TGTGCCAGCAGTCCCCTAGCGGGAGTAGTTGACGAGCAGTACTTC.

V usage is TRBV7-9 and J usage is TRBJ2-7; D is unclear. Germline loops: CDR1 SEHNR, CDR2 FQNEAQ (reference sequence). V lost 3 bases and J 3 bases, leaving 9 bases between the germline ends. This CDR3 has 13 residues. The CDR3 bases are TGTGCCAGCAGCTTGGGTCCCAACTACGAGCAGTACTTC. Protein product: CASSLGPNYEQYF. Using reference TRBV7-9 and TRBJ2-7 for the parts outside the CDR3, the full variable domain is DTGVSQNPRHKITKRGQNVTFRCDPISEHNRLYWYRQTLGQGPEFLTYFQNEAQLEKSRLLSDRFSAERPKGSFSTLEIQRTEQGDSAMYLCASSLGPNYEQYFGPGTRLTVT.

This clone was recorded a few times. This sequence joins TRBV24-1 and TRBJ2-3, with TRBD1 matching 9 bases. CDR3 length: 15 residues. V trimming: 7 bases; J trimming: 3 bases; junction bases outside the gene matches: 7. Germline V gives CDR1 KGHDR, CDR2 SFDVKD. The CDR3 DNA reads as TGTGCCACCAGGCCGGGACAGGGACCGACAGATACGCAGTATTTT. Protein sequence: CATRPGQGPTDTQYF.

This chain uses TRBV7-9 with TRBJ2-5; 8 nucleotides match TRBD2. The ends lost 1 base at V and 5 bases at J; junction bases unmatched: 12. The CDR3 totals 17 residues. Germline-derived CDR1 and CDR2 are SEHNR and FQNEAQ (reference sequence). CDR3 protein: CASSLGVQAGAWETQYF. CDR3 sequence (DNA): TGTGCCAGCAGCTTAGGGGTACAAGCGGGAGCATGGGAGACCCAGTACTTC. Full variable domain (rest looked up from reference TRBV7-9 and TRBJ2-5): DTGVSQNPRHKITKRGQNVTFRCDPISEHNRLYWYRQTLGQGPEFLTYFQNEAQLEKSRLLSDRFSAERPKGSFSTLEIQRTEQGDSAMYLCASSLGVQAGAWETQYFGPGTRLLVL.

The chain uses TRBV27 and TRBJ2-2; D is unclear. This CDR3 is 13 amino acids long. The germline gives CDR1 MNHEY, CDR2 SMNVEV (reference sequence). V lost 3 bases to trimming and J lost 2 bases, with 4 bases between them. This CDR3 is CASSFGNTGELFF. CDR3 DNA sequence: TGTGCCAGCAGTTTCGGAAACACCGGGGAGCTGTTTTTT.

The CDR3 is CASSSGLGTPGETQYF. CDR3 DNA: TGTGCCAGCAGCTCGGGACTAGGGACCCCAGGAGAGACCCAGTACTTC. The chain links TRBV7-2 to TRBJ2-5, with 8 bases identical to TRBD2. In germline, CDR1 is SGHTA, CDR2 FQGNSA. The CDR3 length is 16 residues. V shed 4 bases and J 4 bases; nucleotides not matched to a gene: 11.

V and J are TRBV5-1 and TRBJ2-2; TRBD2 might be the D (6 bases). CDR3 length equals 16 residues. V was cut by 1 base and J by 1 base, with 11 bases left in between. In germline, CDR1 is SGHRS, CDR2 YFSETQ. The CDR3 nucleotides are TGCGCCAGCAGCTTGTCAGGAGGGATGAACACCGGGGAGCTGTTTTTT. This translates into CASSLSGGMNTGELFF.

This chain connects TRBV19 to TRBJ2-5; the D call may be TRBD1 or TRBD2 (5 bases each). There are 15 residues in the CDR3. Germline CDR1 reads LNHDA; CDR2 reads SQIVND (reference sequence). Trimming removed 5 bases at V and 1 base at J, with 14 bases between. The CDR3 loop is CASSPHPGAQETQYF. In DNA form, the CDR3 reads TGTGCCAGTAGTCCCCATCCCGGGGCCCAAGAGACCCAGTACTTC. The full variable domain, with the rest looked up from reference TRBV19 and TRBJ2-5, is DGGITQSPKYLFRKEGQNVTLSCEQNLNHDAMYWYRQDPGQGLRLIYYSQIVNDFQKGDIAEGYSVSREKKESFPLTVTSAQKNPTAFYLCASSPHPGAQETQYFGPGTRLLVL.

The chain uses TRBV25-1 and TRBJ2-5, with 12 positions matching TRBD2. Germline V gene data show CDR1 as MGHDK and CDR2 as SYGVNS. CDR3 length equals 16 residues. V lost 4 bases and J lost 5; bases outside the gene matches: 8. DNA for the CDR3: TGTGCCAGCAGTGCGCCGACTAGCGGGAGATTTGAGACCCAGTACTTC. This codes for CASSAPTSGRFETQYF.

The chain is built from TRBV4-1 and TRBJ2-2, with D uncertain. Per germline, CDR1 MGHRA and CDR2 YSYEKL. V was shortened by 4 bases and J by 7 bases, with 16 bases between the two germline ends. The CDR3 has 15 amino acids. The DNA of the CDR3 is TGCGCCAGCAGCCCGGTATCTCACCGCAGCGGGGAGCTGTTTTTT. Amino acid sequence: CASSPVSHRSGELFF.

The rearrangement joins TRBV12-3 or TRBV12-4 to TRBJ2-1; D is possibly TRBD1 or TRBD2 (6 bases each). V lost 3 bases, J lost 9 bases, and 12 bases lay in between. The CDR3 covers 13 residues. DNA of the CDR3: TGTGCCAGCAGTTTTCGTAGGGGGGCTGAGCAGTTCTTC. It yields the protein CASSFRRGAEQFF.

The chain carries TRBV28 and TRBJ2-7, with no clear D. This CDR3 has 10 amino acids. Germline V gene sequence: CDR1 MDHEN, CDR2 SYDVKM. Deletions cut 5 bases from V and 7 bases from J, with 6 bases between. CDR3 in amino acids: CASSVREQYF. In DNA form, the CDR3 reads TGTGCCAGCAGTGTTCGGGAGCAGTACTTC.

The chain employs TRBV9 and TRBJ2-1; D perhaps matches TRBD2 (5 bases). The CDR3 runs to 15 residues. V lost 4 bases and J 1 base, leaving 12 bases between the germline ends. CDR1 is SGDLS, CDR2 YYNGEE, per germline. This CDR3 is CASSLAGRSYNEQFF. CDR3 DNA: TGTGCCAGCAGCCTGGCGGGCCGTTCCTACAATGAGCAGTTCTTC.

The chain employs TRBV5-1 and TRBJ2-1, with 10 nucleotides matching TRBD2. V was clipped by 4 bases and J by 2 bases; unmatched bases: 3. The CDR3 is 15 amino acids. CDR1 SGHRS and CDR2 YFSETQ come from the germline V gene. This CDR3 is CASSLSGGAYNEQFF. CDR3 in DNA: TGCGCCAGCAGCCTAAGCGGGGGGGCCTACAATGAGCAGTTCTTC. The full variable domain, with the rest looked up from reference TRBV5-1 and TRBJ2-1, is KAGVTQTPRYLIKTRGQQVTLSCSPISGHRSVSWYQQTPGQGLQFLFEYFSETQRNKGNFPGRFSGRQFSNSRSEMNVSTLELGDSALYLCASSLSGGAYNEQFFGPGTRLTVL.

The chain carries TRBV10-3 and TRBJ1-2; D remains unclear. Germline V lookup: CDR1 ENHRY, CDR2 SYGVKD. The CDR3 sequence is 13 residues long. V was clipped by 9 bases and J by 3 bases, with 14 bases between them. In DNA form, the CDR3 reads TGTGCCATTGCGGGCGCCCAGGACTATGGCTACACCTTC. Translation gives CAIAGAQDYGYTF.

This chain uses TRBV4-3 with TRBJ1-2; tentative D call: TRBD1 (5 bases). In germline, CDR1 is LGHNA, CDR2 YSLEER. The V and J ends lost 0 bases and 8 bases respectively, with 13 bases between them. The CDR3 spans 14 residues. This CDR3 reads CASSQDIGAGGYTF. For the CDR3, the DNA is TGCGCCAGCAGCCAAGATATAGGGGCGGGCGGCTACACCTTC.

A single count supports this clone. The chain is built from TRBV27 and TRBJ1-2; D possibly corresponds to TRBD1 (6 bases). The CDR3 extends over 16 amino acids. Trimming cost V 7 bases and J 7 bases, with 25 bases left between them. Germline loops: CDR1 MNHEY, CDR2 SMNVEV (reference sequence). CDR3 region: CASTSLPARGFFGYTF. The DNA of the CDR3 is TGTGCCAGCACCTCTCTCCCGGCCAGGGGATTTTTTGGCTACACCTTC.

This clone was detected a few times. J is TRBJ2-3 and V is TRBV6-4; the match to TRBD2 covers 10 bases. Germline CDR1 MRHNA, CDR2 SNTAGT. V lost 0 bases and J lost 3; bases outside the gene matches: 3. The CDR3 length is 16 residues. The CDR3 DNA reads TGTGCCAGCAGTGACTCTGCTAGCGGGGGAACAGATACGCAGTATTTT. It yields the protein CASSDSASGGTDTQYF.

The chain uses TRBV27 and TRBJ1-2; TRBD1 is a possible D gene (5 bases). This CDR3 is 15 amino acids long. Germline V gives CDR1 MNHEY, CDR2 SMNVEV (reference sequence). Trimming removed 2 bases at V and 8 bases at J, with 18 bases between. CDR3 residues: CASSLLAGKGLGYTF. In DNA, the CDR3 is TGTGCCAGCAGTTTACTCGCAGGGAAGGGGCTAGGCTACACCTTC.